Below, one T cell receptor (beta chain) is given with its context. The data originate from a study of shared T cell receptors in the human thymus. The table came from immunoSEQ multiplex PCR; TCRdb's copy has only in-frame clones and leaves some out. The repertoire holds hundreds of thousands of clones, with 88% as singletons. These data also featured in a second study, about human thymus T cells. That work adds: Among the donors, all were healthy Finnish infants having corrective surgery for congenital heart defects. The study used thymus tissue resected during corrective heart surgery.

The source of this sequence is a boy in the first two years of life with a congenital heart defect. The sequenced sample was thymocytes.

The CDR3 reads CASSLDTGDSGNTIYF. The CDR3 coding sequence is TGTGCCAGCAGCTTAGATACAGGGGACTCTGGAAACACCATATATTTT. The rearrangement joins TRBV11-3 to TRBJ1-3; TRBD1 aligns across 7 bases. Trimming removed 0 bases from V and 0 bases from J; junction bases left unmatched: 2. Per germline, CDR1 SGHNT and CDR2 YENEEA. This CDR3 spans 16 amino acids. Complete variable domain (other parts from reference TRBV11-3 and TRBJ1-3): EAGVVQSPRYKIIEKKQPVAFWCNPISGHNTLYWYLQNLGQGPELLIRYENEEAVDDSQLPKDRFSAERLKGVDSTLKIQPAELGDSAVYLCASSLDTGDSGNTIYFGEGSWLTVV.